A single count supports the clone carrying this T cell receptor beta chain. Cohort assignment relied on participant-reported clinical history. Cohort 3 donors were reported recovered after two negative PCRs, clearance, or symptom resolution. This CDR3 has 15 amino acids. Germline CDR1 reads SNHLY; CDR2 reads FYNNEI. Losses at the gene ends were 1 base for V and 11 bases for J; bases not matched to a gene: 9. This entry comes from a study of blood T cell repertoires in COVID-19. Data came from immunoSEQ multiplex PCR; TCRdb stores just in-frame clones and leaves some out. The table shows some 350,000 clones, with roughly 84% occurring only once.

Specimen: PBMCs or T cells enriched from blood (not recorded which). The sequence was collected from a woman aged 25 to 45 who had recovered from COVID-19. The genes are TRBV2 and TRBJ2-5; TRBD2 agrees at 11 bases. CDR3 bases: TGTGCCAGCAGTGAAGAGAAACTAGCGGGAGCAAATCAGTACTTC. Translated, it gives CASSEEKLAGANQYF.